This T cell receptor (beta chain) was identified in a study of response to subunit inactivated influenza vaccine. CDR3 length: 15 amino acids. Between the trimmed V and J ends, which lost 2 bases and 4 bases, there was a span of 12 bases. CDR1 is LNHDA and CDR2 is SQIVND in the germline V gene (reference sequence). Worth noting for this clonotype: Its target is unknown.

TCRdb passed the RT-PCR reads through MiXCR, listing each CDR3 protein once. The top ten hold less than 7% of the sample, which has hundreds of thousands of distinct CDR3 sequences, approximately 15% seen once. Study results and caveats: New T cells are recruited in small numbers by each seasonal influenza vaccination, according to the authors' suggestion.

V usage is TRBV19 and J usage is TRBJ1-3, with D tentatively TRBD1 (6 bases). The receptor was derived from a man aged 50 to 60 who received an inactivated influenza vaccine. Source: PBMCs from blood, taken less than 15 days before vaccination. The CDR3 loop is CASSIWRQAGNTIYF. Written as DNA, the CDR3 is TGTGCCAGTAGTATATGGCGACAGGCCGGAAACACCATATATTTT.